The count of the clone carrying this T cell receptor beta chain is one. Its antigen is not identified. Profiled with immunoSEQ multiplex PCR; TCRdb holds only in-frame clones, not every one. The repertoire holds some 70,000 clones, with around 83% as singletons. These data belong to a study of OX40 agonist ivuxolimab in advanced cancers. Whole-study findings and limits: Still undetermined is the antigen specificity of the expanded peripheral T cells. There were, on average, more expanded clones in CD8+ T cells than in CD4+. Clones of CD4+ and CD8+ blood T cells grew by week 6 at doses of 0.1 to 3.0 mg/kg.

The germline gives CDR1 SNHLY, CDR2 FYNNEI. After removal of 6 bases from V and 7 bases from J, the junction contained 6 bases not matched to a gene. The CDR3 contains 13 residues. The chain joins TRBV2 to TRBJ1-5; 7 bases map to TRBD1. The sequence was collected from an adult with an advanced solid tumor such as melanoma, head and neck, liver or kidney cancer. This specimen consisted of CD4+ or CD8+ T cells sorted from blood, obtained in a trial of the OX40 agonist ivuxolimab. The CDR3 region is CASSLQGTQPQHF. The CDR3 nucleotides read TGTGCCAGCAGCTTACAGGGGACCCAGCCCCAGCATTTT.